The 9 T cell receptor beta chains below come from one sample, sequenced in a study of T cells after yellow fever vaccination. Using its own MiXCR run on the 5' RACE reads, TCRdb lists one record per CDR3 protein. Of some 240,000 distinct CDR3 sequences in the sample, about 3.5% were seen once. The input for sequencing was PBMCs, taken 15 days after the yellow fever booster vaccination. These receptors came from a man between 18 and 35 years old who received the YFV17D yellow fever vaccine.

This clonotype appeared many times. The chain has TRBV7-9 and TRBJ2-5; D may correspond to TRBD1 or TRBD2 (5 bases each). V shed 7 bases and J shed 5 bases, with 14 bases lying between them. The CDR3 runs 13 residues. Per germline, CDR1 SEHNR and CDR2 FQNEAQ (reference sequence). The CDR3 sequence is CASIRGEGETQYF. The CDR3 region has the DNA TGTGCCAGCATAAGGGGCGAGGGGGAGACCCAGTACTTC.

This clonotype was detected ten times or more. The chain uses TRBV12-3 or TRBV12-4 and TRBJ2-3; the match to TRBD2 covers 10 bases. Trimming at V came to 6 bases and at J to 5 bases, leaving 2 bases not matched to a gene. The CDR3 sequence is 13 residues long. The CDR3 protein is CASRLAGQDTQYF. In DNA form, the CDR3 reads TGTGCCAGCAGACTAGCGGGGCAAGATACGCAGTATTTT.

There are many counts of this clonotype. This sequence joins TRBV5-4 and TRBJ2-1, with 10 bases identical to TRBD2. This CDR3 is built from 15 residues. Germline trimming cut 4 bases from V and 8 bases from J; bases unmatched to any gene: 9. The germline V gene encodes CDR1 SGHNT and CDR2 YYREEE (reference sequence). This chain's CDR3 is CASSQPSGGVDEQFF. CDR3 in DNA: TGTGCCAGCAGCCAACCTAGCGGGGGAGTCGATGAGCAGTTCTTC.

This clonotype was found many times. The CDR3 sequence is CASSLSGLADDEQFF. CDR3 nucleotides: TGTGCCAGCAGCTTATCGGGACTAGCGGATGATGAGCAGTTCTTC. The chain combines TRBV9 with TRBJ2-1; TRBD2 aligns across 11 bases. The ends lost 4 bases at V and 8 bases at J; junction bases unmatched: 8. The CDR3 covers 15 residues. CDR1 and CDR2 from the germline V gene are SGDLS and YYNGEE.

The sample holds many counts of this clonotype. The CDR3 here is CSASPGLLAGGQDEQFF. The CDR3 DNA reads TGCAGTGCTAGTCCGGGTCTGTTAGCGGGGGGACAAGATGAGCAGTTCTTC. V is TRBV20-1 and J is TRBJ2-1, with 10 bases aligning to TRBD2. The V and J ends lost 3 bases and 8 bases, in that order; junction bases with no gene match: 16. There are 17 residues in the CDR3. The V gene's germline CDR1 is DFQATT and CDR2 SNEGSKA (reference sequence).

There are many counts of this clonotype. The chain couples TRBV7-2 to TRBJ2-5; D tentatively fits TRBD1 or TRBD2 (6 bases each). Trimming took off 5 bases at V and 7 bases at J, with 20 bases between the two ends. The CDR3 is 15 amino acids. Germline assignment: CDR1 SGHTA and CDR2 FQGNSA. This chain's CDR3 is CASSPGGGGWVTQYF. CDR3 sequence (DNA): TGTGCCAGCAGCCCCGGAGGAGGGGGATGGGTGACCCAGTACTTC.

This clonotype was found many times. The rearrangement links TRBV7-9 to TRBJ2-7; 11 nucleotides match TRBD2. Germline V gene data show CDR1 as SEHNR and CDR2 as FQNEAQ (reference sequence). This CDR3 contains 14 residues. V lost 5 bases and J lost 4; bases outside the gene matches: 4. The DNA of the CDR3 is TGTGCCAGCAGCCCACTAGCGGGGGCGTACGAGCAGTACTTC. Translated, it gives CASSPLAGAYEQYF.

This clonotype showed up many times. The chain employs TRBV6-1 and TRBJ2-7; D could derive from TRBD1 or TRBD2 (5 bases each). V lost 10 bases to trimming and J lost 2 bases, with 15 bases between them. The CDR3 has 13 residues. The V gene's germline CDR1 is MNHNS and CDR2 SASEGT. The CDR3 is CANLRDGTYEQYF. CDR3 bases: TGTGCCAATCTCCGGGACGGGACCTACGAGCAGTACTTC.

This clonotype was seen ten or more times. V gene TRBV9 combines with J gene TRBJ2-2; possibly TRBD1 for D (6 bases). V dropped 3 bases and J dropped 4 bases, with 10 bases sitting between them. The V gene's germline CDR1 is SGDLS and CDR2 YYNGEE. The CDR3 runs 14 residues. The CDR3 sequence is CASSAQGSTGELFF. CDR3 in DNA: TGTGCCAGCAGCGCACAGGGTTCCACCGGGGAGCTGTTTTTT.